This T cell receptor (beta chain) was profiled in a study of vaccination and CD4 T cells after COVID-19. Across the study: Drawing of post-COVID samples took place a median around 110 days after diagnosis (range 35 to 161).

CD4+ T cells that had been cultured provided DNA sequenced with the Oncomine TCR Beta short-read assay. TCRdb called the PCR reads again in MiXCR, with one record for every CDR3 protein. The sample has fewer than 9,000 distinct CDR3 sequences; roughly 73% are singletons. Trimming cost V 2 bases and J 1 base, with 5 bases left between them. This CDR3 comprises 13 residues. From germline, CDR1 is MNHEY and CDR2 SMNVEV (reference sequence). This clonotype was detected only a few times. Its cognate antigen is unknown. Overall study findings and caveats: Convalescent patients had a median around 90% of reactive clones appearing only post-vaccination.

Stated treatment: approximately 9-day PBMC culture with coronavirus spike peptide pools or control peptides (ViraFEST assay). This sequence originates from a human donor who had recovered from COVID-19. Sequenced: CD4+ T cells from blood, cultured in vitro. The chain couples TRBV27 to TRBJ1-1; D gene unclear. CDR3 coding DNA: TGTGCCAGCAGTTTAAGGCAGAACACTGAAGCTTTCTTT. This codes for CASSLRQNTEAFF.